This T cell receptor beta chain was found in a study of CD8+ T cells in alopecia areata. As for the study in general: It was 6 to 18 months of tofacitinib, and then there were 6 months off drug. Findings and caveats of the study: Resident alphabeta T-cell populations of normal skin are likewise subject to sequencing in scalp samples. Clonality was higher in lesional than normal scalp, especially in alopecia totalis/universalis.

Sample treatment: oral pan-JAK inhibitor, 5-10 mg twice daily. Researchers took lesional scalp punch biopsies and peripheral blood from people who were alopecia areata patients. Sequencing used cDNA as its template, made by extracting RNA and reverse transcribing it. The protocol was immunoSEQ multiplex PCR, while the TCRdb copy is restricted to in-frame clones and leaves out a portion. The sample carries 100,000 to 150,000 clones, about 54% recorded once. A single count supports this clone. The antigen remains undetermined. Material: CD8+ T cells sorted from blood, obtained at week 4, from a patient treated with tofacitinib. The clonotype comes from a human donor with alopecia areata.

The CDR3 DNA reads TGTGCCAGCAGGGAACAGCGGGGTAGCTCCTACGAGCAGTACTTC. Encoded protein: CASREQRGSSYEQYF. The chain has TRBV2 and TRBJ2-7; 7 positions match TRBD2. The CDR3 covers 15 residues. Germline CDR1 reads SNHLY; CDR2 reads FYNNEI. With 6 bases clipped from V and 0 bases from J, the junction kept 8 bases outside the gene matches.